This T cell receptor beta chain was profiled in a study of response to subunit inactivated influenza vaccine. Study-level results: Each seasonal influenza vaccination, the authors suggested, recruits few new T cells.

TCRdb recomputed calls from the RT-PCR reads with MiXCR, one row per CDR3 protein. The table has 400,000 to 650,000 distinct CDR3 sequences, under 8.5% seen once. V lost 3 bases, J lost 4 bases, and 12 bases stayed unmatched. The CDR3 has 16 amino acids. The germline V gene encodes CDR1 DFQATT and CDR2 SNEGSKA (reference sequence). This clonotype was detected only a few times. Its cognate antigen is unknown. The TCR originated in a man between 50 and 70 years old who received an inactivated influenza vaccine. V and J are TRBV20-1 and TRBJ2-7; 10 positions match TRBD2. The specimen comprised PBMCs from blood, sampled about 23 months after vaccination. DNA of the CDR3: TGCAGTGCTAGTGGGCTAGCGGGAGCCCCGGGTTACGAGCAGTACTTC. The encoded protein is CSASGLAGAPGYEQYF.